This paragraph covers one TCR beta chain sequence. Its antigen remains unknown. Time point in this sample: baseline, week 1 (first vaccination visit). Treatment defined: pre-vaccination baseline after standard-of-care therapy. Trimming pared 5 bases from V and 0 bases from J, leaving 19 bases between. This CDR3 is 17 amino acids long. Germline CDR1 is WNHNN and CDR2 is SYGVQD (reference sequence). The data were obtained in a study of a mutant IDH1 vaccine in newly diagnosed glioma. The overall study: The sex distribution of treated patients was about 62% male and about 38% female, with a mean age of around 40 years.

Profiling relied on immunoSEQ multiplex PCR, and the TCRdb table lists in-frame clones only, not all of them. Found here are tens of thousands of clones, 60% to 85% of them singletons; the top ten hold 1.5% to 2%. Study-wide findings and caveats: Pseudoprogression appears to have had no connection to changes in top peripheral T cell clonotypes.

This TCR was sampled from a woman between 40 and 55 years old with glioma. The V call is TRBV10-1, the J call TRBJ1-1; D unresolved. The material sequenced was PBMCs, taken from a glioma patient treated with radiotherapy, temozolomide or both. The CDR3 spells CASSTTLWAVMNTEAFF. Here the CDR3 DNA reads TGCGCCAGCAGTACTACGCTCTGGGCAGTCATGAACACTGAAGCTTTCTTT.